This T cell receptor (beta chain) is drawn from a study of T-cell reconstitution after alpha-beta-depleted transplantation in children. Trimming at V came to 8 bases and at J to 6 bases, leaving 15 bases not matched to a gene. The CDR3 is 16 residues long. This clonotype was seen a handful of times. Unique molecular identifiers were incorporated into the prepared TCRbeta library. TCRdb re-analysed the PCR reads in MiXCR, keeping a single row per CDR3 protein. The sample records about 830,000 distinct CDR3 sequences, roughly 15% being singletons. The source material was PBMCs, mostly from graft donor cells, sampled 360 days after TCRalphabeta/CD19-depleted stem cell transplant. The V call is TRBV12-3 or TRBV12-4, the J call TRBJ2-3, with TRBD2 identical over 9 bases. The TCR sequence derives from a male patient younger than 18 who had a stem cell transplant for acute lymphoblastic leukemia, so the T cells may come from the graft donor. In DNA form, the CDR3 reads TGTGCCAGCCCCGCTCGGGCGGGAGGGCCCCGCGATACGCAGTATTTT. This encodes CASPARAGGPRDTQYF.